This is a list of T cell receptor beta chains from one sample in a study of CD8+ T cells in alopecia areata. Clones were read by immunoSEQ multiplex PCR, and TCRdb kept only the in-frame ones, dropping some. Of fewer than 250,000 clones listed, 50% to 60% are singletons. The source material was CD4+ T cells sorted from blood, sampled at week 4, from a patient treated with tofacitinib. These receptors were obtained from a human donor with alopecia areata. The CDR3 runs from the conserved cysteine through the conserved F or W. Each record gives: V gene, D gene, J gene, clone size, CDR3 DNA, CDR3 protein. A D gene is named only where the DNA matches it firmly. The listing skips clone size in some rows; elsewhere it reads once, few, many or a size class.

TRBV15	NA	TRBJ2-7	NA	TGTGCCACCAGCAGAGACAGTTACGAGCAGTACTTC	CATSRDSYEQYF
TRBV7-2	NA	TRBJ2-7	NA	TGTGCCAGCAGCTTACGGTCTGTCGGGCGGGACAGCGAGCAGTACTTC	CASSLRSVGRDSEQYF
TRBV2	TRBD1	TRBJ2-3	once	TGTGCCAGCCTCCGGGACAGAGCCACAGATACGCAGTATTTT	CASLRDRATDTQYF
TRBV2	NA	TRBJ1-2	NA	TGTGCCAGCAGTTCAGGGGCCCTCTATGGCTACACCTTC	CASSSGALYGYTF
TRBV7-8	NA	TRBJ2-7	NA	TGTGCCAGCAGCTTAGATAGACAGGTGGGCTACGAGCAGTACTTC	CASSLDRQVGYEQYF
TRBV7-2	NA	TRBJ2-5	few	TGTGCCAGCAGCTTAGCTGGCGGCCTAGCGATGGAGACCCAGTACTTC	CASSLAGGLAMETQYF
TRBV27	NA	TRBJ2-1	NA	TGTGCCAGCACTCCCTGGGGCGACAATGAGCAGTTCTTC	CASTPWGDNEQFF
TRBV29-1	NA	TRBJ2-3	NA	TGCAGCGTTGCCAGGGGTTCAGATACGCAGTATTTT	CSVARGSDTQYF
TRBV30	NA	TRBJ2-2	NA	TGTGCCTGGAGTGTACGGTCGCTAGCCGACACCGGGGAGCTGTTTTTT	CAWSVRSLADTGELFF
TRBV28	TRBD2	TRBJ2-7	NA	TGTGCCAGCAGCCCGGGACTAGCGGGAACCTACGAGCAGTACTTC	CASSPGLAGTYEQYF
TRBV30	NA	TRBJ2-5	NA	TGTGCCTGGATGGGTCAAGAGACCCAGTACTTC	CAWMGQETQYF